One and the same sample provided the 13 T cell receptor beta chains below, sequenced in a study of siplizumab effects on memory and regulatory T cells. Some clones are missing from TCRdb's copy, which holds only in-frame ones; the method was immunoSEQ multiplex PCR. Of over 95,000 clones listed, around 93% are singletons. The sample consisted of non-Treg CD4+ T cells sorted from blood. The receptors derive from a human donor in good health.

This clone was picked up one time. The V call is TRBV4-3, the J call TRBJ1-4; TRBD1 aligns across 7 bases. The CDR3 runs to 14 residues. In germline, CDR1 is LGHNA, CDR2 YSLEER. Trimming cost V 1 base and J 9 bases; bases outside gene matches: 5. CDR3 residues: CASSQVGTVQKLFF. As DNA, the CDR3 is TGCGCCAGCAGCCAAGTGGGGACAGTCCAAAAACTGTTTTTT.

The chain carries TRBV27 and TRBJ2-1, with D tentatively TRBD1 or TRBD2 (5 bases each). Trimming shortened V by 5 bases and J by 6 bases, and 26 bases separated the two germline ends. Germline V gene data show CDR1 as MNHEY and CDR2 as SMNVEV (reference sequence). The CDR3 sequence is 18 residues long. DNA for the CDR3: TGTGCCAGCAGTCCCATGGTTGCTTTGGGGACCGTGGGCAATGAGCAGTTCTTC. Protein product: CASSPMVALGTVGNEQFF.

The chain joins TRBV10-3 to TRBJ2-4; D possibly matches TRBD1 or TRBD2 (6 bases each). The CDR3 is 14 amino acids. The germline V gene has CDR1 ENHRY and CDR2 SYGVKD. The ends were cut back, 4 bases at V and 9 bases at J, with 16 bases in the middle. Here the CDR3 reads CAISVFGGEAIQYF. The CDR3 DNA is TGTGCCATCAGTGTTTTCGGGGGCGAGGCCATTCAGTACTTC.

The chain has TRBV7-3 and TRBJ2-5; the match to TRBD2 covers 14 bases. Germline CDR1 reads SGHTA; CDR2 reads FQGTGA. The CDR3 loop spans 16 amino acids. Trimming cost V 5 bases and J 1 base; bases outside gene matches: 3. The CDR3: CASSTGTSGGQETQYF. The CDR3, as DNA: TGTGCCAGCAGCACCGGGACTAGCGGGGGCCAAGAGACCCAGTACTTC.

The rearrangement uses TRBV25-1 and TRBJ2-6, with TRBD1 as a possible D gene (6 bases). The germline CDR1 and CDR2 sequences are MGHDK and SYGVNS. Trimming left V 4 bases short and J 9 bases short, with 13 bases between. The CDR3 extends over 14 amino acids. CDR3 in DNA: TGTGCCAGCAGTGGAAACAGGGTGGACAACGTCCTGACTTTC. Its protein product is CASSGNRVDNVLTF.

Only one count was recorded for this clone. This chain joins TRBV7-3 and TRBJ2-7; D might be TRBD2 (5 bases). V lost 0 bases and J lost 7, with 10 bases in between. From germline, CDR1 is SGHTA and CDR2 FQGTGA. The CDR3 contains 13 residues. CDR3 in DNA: TGTGCCAGCAGCTTAACAAGGACTGTGGAGCAGTACTTC. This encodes CASSLTRTVEQYF.

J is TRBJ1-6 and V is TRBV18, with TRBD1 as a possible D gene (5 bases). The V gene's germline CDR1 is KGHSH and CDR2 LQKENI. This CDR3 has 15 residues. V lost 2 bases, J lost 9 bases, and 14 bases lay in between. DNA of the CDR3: TGTGCCAGCTCACCAGGGGACGGTTACGGTTCACCCCTCCACTTT. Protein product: CASSPGDGYGSPLHF.

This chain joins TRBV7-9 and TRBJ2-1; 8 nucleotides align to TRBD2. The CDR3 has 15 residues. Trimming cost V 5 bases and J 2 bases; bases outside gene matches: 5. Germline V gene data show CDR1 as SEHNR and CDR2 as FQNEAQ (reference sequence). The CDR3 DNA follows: TGTGCCAGCAGCCCACGGGGGGGACCCTACAATGAGCAGTTCTTC. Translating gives CASSPRGGPYNEQFF.

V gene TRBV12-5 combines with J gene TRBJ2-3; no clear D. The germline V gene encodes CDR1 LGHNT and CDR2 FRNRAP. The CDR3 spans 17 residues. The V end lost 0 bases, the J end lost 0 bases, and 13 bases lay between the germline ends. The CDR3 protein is CASGLVWSESSTDTQYF. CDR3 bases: TGTGCTAGTGGTTTGGTATGGAGTGAGTCTAGCACAGATACGCAGTATTTT.

The DNA of the CDR3 is TGTGCCAGCAGGGGTAGGCCGAACACTGAAGCTTTCTTT. This translates into CASRGRPNTEAFF. The chain joins TRBV6-5 to TRBJ1-1; D uncertain. V was cut by 6 bases and J by 1 base, with 9 bases left in between. Germline loops: CDR1 MNHEY, CDR2 SVGAGI. The CDR3 covers 13 residues.

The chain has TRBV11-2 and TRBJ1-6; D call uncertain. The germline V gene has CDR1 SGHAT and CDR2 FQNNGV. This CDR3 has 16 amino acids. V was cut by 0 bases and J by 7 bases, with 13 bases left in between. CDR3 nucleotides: TGTGCCAGCAGCTTAGATGAAGGGTCGCGGAATTCACCCCTCCACTTT. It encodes CASSLDEGSRNSPLHF.

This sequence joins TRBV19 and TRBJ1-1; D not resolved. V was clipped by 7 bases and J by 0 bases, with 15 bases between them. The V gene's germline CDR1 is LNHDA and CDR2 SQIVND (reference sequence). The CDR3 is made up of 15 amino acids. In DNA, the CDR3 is TGTGCCAGTACCAACGACGGCTTAATGAACACTGAAGCTTTCTTT. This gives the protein CASTNDGLMNTEAFF.

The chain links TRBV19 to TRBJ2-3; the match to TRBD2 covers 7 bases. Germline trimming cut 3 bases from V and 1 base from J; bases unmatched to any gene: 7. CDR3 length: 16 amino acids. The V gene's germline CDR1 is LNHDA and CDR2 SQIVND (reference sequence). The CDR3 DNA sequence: TGTGCCAGTAGTATTGGGAGGGTAGTAGGCACAGATACGCAGTATTTT. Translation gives CASSIGRVVGTDTQYF.